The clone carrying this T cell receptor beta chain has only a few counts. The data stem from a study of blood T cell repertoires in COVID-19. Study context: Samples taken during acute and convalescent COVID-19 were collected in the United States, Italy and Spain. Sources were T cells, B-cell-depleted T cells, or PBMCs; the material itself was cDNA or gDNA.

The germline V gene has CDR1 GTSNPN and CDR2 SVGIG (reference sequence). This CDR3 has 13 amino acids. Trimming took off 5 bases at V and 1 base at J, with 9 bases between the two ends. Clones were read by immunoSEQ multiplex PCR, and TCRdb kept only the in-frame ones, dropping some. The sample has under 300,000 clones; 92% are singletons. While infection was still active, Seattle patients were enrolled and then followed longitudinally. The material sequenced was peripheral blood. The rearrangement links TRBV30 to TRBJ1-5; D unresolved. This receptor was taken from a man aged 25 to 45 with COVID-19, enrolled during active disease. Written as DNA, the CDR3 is TGTGCCTGGGCCCCGGAGAGCAATCAGCCCCAGCATTTT. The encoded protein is CAWAPESNQPQHF.